These 27 T cell receptor beta chains came from one sample sequenced in a study of spatial heterogeneity in lung cancer. The time point is: sample taken at primary tumor resection. TCRdb reprocessed the 5' RACE reads via MiXCR and lists one record per CDR3 protein. The repertoire holds over 50,000 distinct CDR3 sequences, with around 6% as singletons. Sequenced here: PBMCs, sampled at surgery. Receptors were obtained from a female donor with early-stage non-small cell lung cancer.

In its sample, this clonotype was seen many times. The gene calls are TRBV5-1 and TRBJ1-1, with D perhaps TRBD1 (6 bases). The V gene lost 4 bases and the J gene lost 11 bases, with 15 bases spanning the gap. Germline-derived CDR1 and CDR2 are SGHRS and YFSETQ. This CDR3 contains 12 residues. CDR3 DNA sequence: TGCGCCAGCAGCCCGGGCGGGGGGCCGGCTTTCTTT. Translation gives CASSPGGGPAFF. Complete variable domain (other parts from reference TRBV5-1 and TRBJ1-1): KAGVTQTPRYLIKTRGQQVTLSCSPISGHRSVSWYQQTPGQGLQFLFEYFSETQRNKGNFPGRFSGRQFSNSRSEMNVSTLELGDSALYLCASSPGGGPAFFGQGTRLTVV.

In its sample, this clonotype was seen many times. V gene TRBV6-5 combines with J gene TRBJ2-3; tentative D call: TRBD2 (5 bases). Germline assignment: CDR1 MNHEY and CDR2 SVGAGI. This CDR3 is built from 13 residues. V gave up 8 bases and J gave up 5 bases, with 14 bases separating them. The DNA of the CDR3 is TGTGCCAGCGGAAACGGGGTTCGAGATACGCAGTATTTT. This codes for CASGNGVRDTQYF.

This clonotype was observed at least ten times. The chain employs TRBV7-2 and TRBJ2-2, with D perhaps matching TRBD2 (5 bases). Germline V gives CDR1 SGHTA, CDR2 FQGNSA. V lost 4 bases, J lost 5 bases, and 8 bases lay in between. The CDR3 extends over 13 amino acids. The DNA for the CDR3 is TGTGCCAGCAGCTGGGAGCGGACCGGGGAGCTGTTTTTT. This codes for CASSWERTGELFF.

This clonotype was observed at least ten times. V and J are TRBV21-1 and TRBJ2-2; no check of the table's D call, TRBD2, against the DNA was made. TRBV21-1 is termed a pseudogene. The CDR3 runs to 13 residues. The CDR3 nucleotides read TGTGCCAGCAGTCTAGTAGGCACCGGGGAGCTGTTTTTT. It translates to CASSLVGTGELFF.

This clonotype was counted ten times or more. The V and J genes are TRBV18 and TRBJ1-1; D ambiguous. The ends were cut back, 3 bases at V and 4 bases at J, with 15 bases in the middle. This CDR3 spans 15 amino acids. CDR1 and CDR2 (germline): KGHSH, LQKENI. The CDR3 bases are TGTGCCAGCTCACCCCTGAAGGGTATGGGCACTGAAGCTTTCTTT. Translation: CASSPLKGMGTEAFF.

The table lists this clonotype with many counts. The chain combines TRBV5-1 with TRBJ2-1, with 7 bases aligning to TRBD1. V lost 0 bases, J lost 5 bases, and 8 bases stayed unmatched. The CDR3 spans 16 residues. Germline assignment: CDR1 SGHRS and CDR2 YFSETQ. The CDR3 sequence is CASSLARGQGDNEQFF. Written as DNA, the CDR3 is TGCGCCAGCAGCTTGGCCCGAGGCCAGGGGGACAATGAGCAGTTCTTC.

As concerns this clonotype: This sequence may be a read error, since a much larger clone differs from it by one base. This CDR3 is CASSPGRWVSYNERFF. Written as DNA, the CDR3 is TGTGCCAGCAGCCCTGGGCGGTGGGTATCCTACAATGAGCGGTTCTTC. The chain is built from TRBV11-1 and TRBJ2-1; D not resolved. CDR1 and CDR2 (germline): SGHAT, FQDESV (reference sequence). The CDR3 covers 16 residues.

The chain carries TRBV7-3 and TRBJ2-5, with D uncertain. The CDR3 extends over 13 amino acids. Germline V gene sequence: CDR1 SGHTA, CDR2 FQGTGA. Trimming removed 2 bases at V and 4 bases at J, with 8 bases between. Here the CDR3 DNA reads TGTGCCAGCAGCTTAGGAATTAGAGAGACCCAGTACTTC. Translation: CASSLGIRETQYF.

The V gene is TRBV20-1, the J gene TRBJ2-3; 11 bases are a match to TRBD2. V lost 1 base to trimming and J lost 5 bases; unmatched junction nucleotides: 5. The germline CDR1 and CDR2 sequences are DFQATT and SNEGSKA (reference sequence). This CDR3 is built from 15 residues. CDR3 region: CSARAETSGEDTQYF. The CDR3 nucleotides are TGCAGTGCTAGAGCTGAGACTAGCGGGGAAGATACGCAGTATTTT.

This clonotype was picked up many times. The chain uses TRBV2 and TRBJ2-3; no firm D call. V dropped 7 bases and J dropped 0 bases, with 11 bases sitting between them. There are 14 residues in the CDR3. CDR1 and CDR2 (germline): SNHLY, FYNNEI. In nucleotides, the CDR3 is TGTGCCAGCAAAGTTCTCGGAAGCACAGATACGCAGTATTTT. It specifies CASKVLGSTDTQYF.

This clonotype was counted ten times or more. The chain combines TRBV23-1 with TRBJ2-2, with D unresolved. TRBV23-1 is assigned to the ORF class and has an uncertain function. Trimming shortened V by 2 bases and J by 4 bases, and 11 bases separated the two germline ends. The CDR3 covers 15 residues. The CDR3 sequence is CASSQHGRSTGELFF. CDR3 DNA sequence: TGCGCCAGCAGTCAACATGGACGGAGCACCGGGGAGCTGTTTTTT.

The chain carries TRBV6-2 or TRBV6-3 and TRBJ2-1, with D tentatively TRBD2 (5 bases). CDR1 and CDR2 from the germline V gene are MNHEY and SVGEGT. The CDR3 is made up of 15 amino acids. The V end was cut by 4 bases, the J end by 8 bases, with 18 bases between. DNA for the CDR3: TGTGCCAGCAGTTTAATGGGAACTAGTTTCGATGAGCAGTTCTTC. This codes for CASSLMGTSFDEQFF.

This clonotype was picked up many times. The chain has TRBV5-1 and TRBJ2-1; possibly TRBD2 for D (6 bases). Germline-derived CDR1 and CDR2 are SGHRS and YFSETQ. V was shortened by 5 bases and J by 5 bases, with 11 bases between the two germline ends. The CDR3 is made up of 13 amino acids. The CDR3, as DNA: TGCGCCAGCAGTACTAGCAGAGACAATGAGCAGTTCTTC. Its translation is CASSTSRDNEQFF. Using reference TRBV5-1 and TRBJ2-1 for the parts outside the CDR3, the full variable domain is KAGVTQTPRYLIKTRGQQVTLSCSPISGHRSVSWYQQTPGQGLQFLFEYFSETQRNKGNFPGRFSGRQFSNSRSEMNVSTLELGDSALYLCASSTSRDNEQFFGPGTRLTVL.

Points on this clonotype: It may be a read error: a sequence one base away is much more abundant. The chain employs TRBV5-1 and TRBJ1-6; 7 bases match TRBD1. From germline, CDR1 is SGHRS and CDR2 YFSETQ. J was trimmed by 9 bases and V by 9 bases; bases with no gene match: 12. CDR3 length: 14 amino acids. The CDR3 DNA reads as TGCGCCAACAGTACGGGACAGATGGCTTCACCCCTCCACTTT. This gives the protein CANSTGQMASPLHF.

In this sample, this clonotype turned up many times. The chain uses TRBV20-1 and TRBJ2-2; D tentatively fits TRBD1 or TRBD2 (5 bases each). V was clipped by 5 bases and J by 6 bases, with 10 bases between them. This CDR3 has 12 residues. Germline assignment: CDR1 DFQATT and CDR2 SNEGSKA (reference sequence). As DNA, the CDR3 is TGCAGTGCTCTAGCAGGGCCCGGGGAGCTGTTTTTT. Amino acid sequence: CSALAGPGELFF.

This clonotype was seen ten or more times. The chain uses TRBV20-1 and TRBJ2-3, with D unclear. The V gene lost 3 bases and the J gene lost 0 bases, with 13 bases spanning the gap. This CDR3 has 15 residues. Germline CDR1 is DFQATT and CDR2 is SNEGSKA (reference sequence). CDR3 residues: CSARSGASSTDTQYF. The CDR3, as DNA: TGCAGTGCTAGGTCTGGCGCTTCTAGCACAGATACGCAGTATTTT.

This clonotype occurred a few times. The chain couples TRBV5-4 to TRBJ2-3; 7 bases align to TRBD1. Germline CDR1 SGHNT, CDR2 YYREEE (reference sequence). V trimming: 10 bases; J trimming: 0 bases; junction bases outside the gene matches: 8. The CDR3 has 14 amino acids. CDR3 nucleotides: TGTGCCGGTACACAGGGGTCGAGCACAGATACGCAGTATTTT. This sequence encodes CAGTQGSSTDTQYF.

At least ten counts were recorded for this clonotype. The rearrangement joins TRBV2 to TRBJ2-3, with unresolved D. Germline V gives CDR1 SNHLY, CDR2 FYNNEI. V lost 2 bases and J lost 1, with 13 bases in between. The CDR3 consists of 16 residues. The CDR3, as DNA: TGTGCCAGCAGTGAATCAAGTGGGATTGGCACAGATACGCAGTATTTT. Amino acids: CASSESSGIGTDTQYF.

This clonotype has a count of ten or more. This chain joins TRBV5-1 and TRBJ1-5; tentatively, D is TRBD1 (5 bases). The germline V and J ends were trimmed by 1 base and 0 bases, with 11 bases remaining between them. The germline gives CDR1 SGHRS, CDR2 YFSETQ. The CDR3 length is 16 residues. The CDR3 spells CASSLSGAYSNQPQHF. The CDR3 coding sequence is TGCGCCAGCAGCTTGTCCGGGGCCTATAGCAATCAGCCCCAGCATTTT.

This clonotype was counted ten times or more. The J gene is TRBJ1-1, the V gene TRBV29-1; D might be TRBD1 (6 bases). This CDR3 is built from 13 residues. Trimming took 5 bases from V and 0 from J, leaving 10 bases between them. The V gene's germline CDR1 is SQVTM and CDR2 ANQGSEA. The CDR3 sequence: CSVSGHLNTEAFF. The CDR3 DNA follows: TGCAGCGTTTCGGGACACCTGAACACTGAAGCTTTCTTT.

This clonotype came up many times. The CDR3 reads CASSQLGGNTEAFF. CDR3 in DNA: TGTGCCAGCAGTCAGCTCGGGGGGAACACTGAAGCTTTCTTT. The gene calls are TRBV6-6 and TRBJ1-1, with D perhaps TRBD1 (5 bases). Germline V gene lookup returns CDR1 MNHNY and CDR2 SVGAGI (reference sequence). V gave up 5 bases and J gave up 1 base, with 11 bases separating them. The CDR3 has 14 amino acids.

This clonotype occurred many times. The V gene is TRBV11-3, the J gene TRBJ2-3; 7 bases match TRBD1. After removal of 4 bases from V and 0 bases from J, the junction contained 4 bases not matched to a gene. In germline, CDR1 is SGHNT, CDR2 YENEEA. CDR3 length equals 15 residues. The CDR3 loop is CASSSGQSSTDTQYF. The CDR3 nucleotides are TGTGCCAGCAGCTCGGGACAGTCAAGCACAGATACGCAGTATTTT.

This clonotype has at least ten counts. The J gene is TRBJ2-7, the V gene TRBV2, with a weak D call TRBD2 (5 bases). V gave up 3 bases and J gave up 2 bases, with 8 bases separating them. Germline V CDR1 and CDR2: SNHLY, FYNNEI. The CDR3 has 13 amino acids. This CDR3 reads CASSERAPYEQYV. The CDR3, as DNA: TGTGCCAGCAGTGAGAGGGCCCCCTACGAGCAGTACGTC.

This clonotype was seen at least ten times. The J gene is TRBJ2-1, the V gene TRBV20-1; no reliable D call. The CDR3 loop spans 15 amino acids. Germline loops: CDR1 DFQATT, CDR2 SNEGSKA (reference sequence). The V gene lost 3 bases and the J gene lost 7 bases, with 19 bases spanning the gap. In DNA, the CDR3 is TGCAGTGCTAGCCCACCGGTCACTACCTGGAATGAGCAGTTCTTC. Its protein is CSASPPVTTWNEQFF.

This clonotype was counted between two and nine times. V and J are TRBV7-2 and TRBJ1-1; D call uncertain. The V and J ends lost 1 base and 5 bases respectively, with 11 bases between them. CDR1 and CDR2 from the germline V gene are SGHTA and FQGNSA. CDR3 length equals 14 residues. Written as DNA, the CDR3 is TGTGCCAGCAGCTTAGGTAGGTCGGAGACTGAAGCTTTCTTT. It is translated as CASSLGRSETEAFF.

In its sample, this clonotype was seen many times. V and J are TRBV27 and TRBJ2-1; TRBD2 might be the D (7 bases). Trimming took 7 bases from V and 12 from J, leaving 16 bases between them. The CDR3 is 12 residues long. Germline V gene lookup returns CDR1 MNHEY and CDR2 SMNVEV (reference sequence). In DNA, the CDR3 is TGTGCCAGCACGGCGGGGGCCCTCCCGCAGTTCTTC. Translating it yields CASTAGALPQFF.

This clonotype was detected many times. The chain is built from TRBV27 and TRBJ1-5, with D maybe TRBD1 (6 bases). The CDR3 consists of 16 residues. V was shortened by 8 bases and J by 3 bases, with 20 bases between the two germline ends. Germline CDR1 reads MNHEY; CDR2 reads SMNVEV (reference sequence). The CDR3 nucleotides read TGTGCCAGCCGCCTGGGGGGGGGGCTAGCCAATCAGCCCCAGCATTTT. Residues: CASRLGGGLANQPQHF.